What follows are 10 T cell receptor delta chains derived from one specimen sequenced in a study of γδ T cells in repeated Plasmodium falciparum infection. Gammadelta T cells were flow-sorted from PBMC into Vgamma9/Vdelta2+ and Vdelta2-negative populations for bulk analysis. TCRdb re-called the multiplex PCR reads with CATT. The data show 45,000 to 70,000 delta-chain clones, approximately 1.5% seen once. The sample taken for sequencing was gamma-delta T cells from blood. Receptors were obtained from a pool of human donors (malaria-infected and uninfected, not separated).

Ten or more counts support this clone. TCRdb's entry gives the protein of a much larger clone, which mismatches this DNA's translation at residue 8, likely from a read error; the protein reported here is translated from the DNA. J is TRDJ1 and V is TRDV1, with 10 bases lining up with TRDD3. The CDR3 totals 18 residues. Unmatched junction bases numbered 17, after V lost 6 bases and J lost 4 bases. Germline-derived CDR1 and CDR2 are TSWWSYY and QGS. As DNA, the CDR3 is TGTGCTCTTGGTATTCACGACCGTGGGGGGGATACGAACGATAAACTCATCTTT. As protein: CALGIHDRGGDTNDKLIF.

This clone occurred a few times. A read error likely explains why the TCRdb protein, taken from a much larger clone, differs from this DNA's translation at residue 11; the protein shown is translated from the DNA. The CDR3 nucleotides read TGTGCTCTTGGGGAGCATTCCCTTTTTTGGAATTGGCGAACCGATAAACTCATCTTT. As protein: CALGEHSLFWNWRTDKLIF. The chain carries TRDV1 and TRDJ1; D gene ambiguous. Germline values: CDR1 TSWWSYY, CDR2 QGS. The CDR3 is 19 amino acids. Trimming stripped 3 bases from V and 2 bases from J, with 25 bases between.

This clone turned up a few times. A read error likely explains why the TCRdb protein, taken from a much larger clone, differs from this DNA's translation at residue 5; the protein shown is translated from the DNA. The rearrangement uses TRDV1 and TRDJ1; 13 bases are shared with TRDD3. The ends lost 4 bases at V and 0 bases at J; junction bases unmatched: 20. This CDR3 spans 22 amino acids. Germline CDR1 reads TSWWSYY; CDR2 reads QGS. The CDR3 DNA follows: TGTGCTCTTGGGGTACTGGGATCAAGTCGTACTGGGGGATACGTCGACACCGATAAACTCATCTTT. It specifies CALGVLGSSRTGGYVDTDKLIF.

This clone was counted a few times. TCRdb records a much larger clone's protein for this DNA, with a difference at residue 8 that likely arises from a read error; the protein given is the translation of the DNA. This rearrangement joins TRDV1 to TRDJ1; 11 nucleotides agree with TRDD3. The J gene, missing from TCRdb, was assigned here through DNA to germline matching. CDR3 length: 24 amino acids. Germline V gene data show CDR1 as TSWWSYY and CDR2 as QGS. After removal of 3 bases from V and 5 bases from J, the junction contained 32 bases not matched to a gene. CDR3 nucleotide sequence: TGTGCTCTTGGGGATCCCGGATGCCTTCCCCGGTCTGGGGGATACCCTCGACACCGGGATAAACTCATCTTT. Translated: CALGDPGCLPRSGGYPRHRDKLIF.

This clone was counted ten times or more. The protein given by TCRdb reflects a much larger clone and differs at residue 17 from this DNA's translation, likely from a read error; the protein shown is the DNA's translation. The chain recombines TRDV1 with TRDJ1; TRDD3 matches 9 bases. In germline, CDR1 is TSWWSYY, CDR2 QGS. The CDR3 runs to 24 residues. V trimming: 2 bases; J trimming: 4 bases; junction bases outside the gene matches: 32. The chain's CDR3 is CALGEVLKKVHWGTRLLNIDKLIF. The CDR3 bases are TGTGCTCTTGGGGAAGTCCTCAAGAAAGTACACTGGGGGACACGATTGCTTAACATCGATAAACTCATCTTT.

This clone was seen at least ten times. The protein held in TCRdb is that of a much larger clone and does not match this DNA's translation at residue 12, likely because of a read error; the protein shown is translated from the DNA. The J gene is TRDJ1, the V gene TRDV1; D perhaps matches TRDD3 (6 bases). V dropped 1 base and J dropped 7 bases, with 19 bases sitting between them. The CDR3 length is 16 residues. Germline CDR1 reads TSWWSYY; CDR2 reads QGS. In nucleotides, the CDR3 is TGTGCTCTTGGGGAACGCTTGGGGGTCTGCGGCGGTAAACTCATCTTT. This codes for CALGERLGVCGGKLIF.

Worth noting for this clone: TCRdb's protein for this DNA is that of a much larger clone and differs from the translation at residue 17, likely a read error; the protein shown is the DNA translation. The rearrangement uses TRDV1 and TRDJ1; 13 nucleotides agree with TRDD3. No J gene is reported in TCRdb; it was inferred here by comparing the DNA with germline. V shed 3 bases, J shed 6 bases, and the junction held 22 bases outside the gene matches. From germline, CDR1 is TSWWSYY and CDR2 QGS. This CDR3 contains 21 residues. Written as DNA, the CDR3 is TGTGCTCTTGGGGAGGTTAGGGGTAAACTGGGGGATACGCCGGGGACCAATAAACTCATCTTT. Its translation: CALGEVRGKLGDTPGTNKLIF.

A word on this clone: This is likely an artifact of a read error, given a far larger clone one base away. This specimen includes other DNA sequences encoding the same CDR3. This chain connects TRDV1 to TRDJ1, with TRDD3 identical over 10 bases. V trimming: 4 bases; J trimming: 4 bases; junction bases outside the gene matches: 24. Germline CDR1 is TSWWSYY and CDR2 is QGS. CDR3 length: 21 residues. The CDR3 DNA reads as TGTGCTCTTGGGGTCTCCTTCTTCTTCCTTCAAGGGGGATACGCGAACGATAAACTCATCTTT. Amino acid sequence: CALGVSFFFLQGGYANDKLIF.

Remarks on this clone: The protein given by TCRdb reflects a much larger clone and differs at residue 11 from this DNA's translation, likely from a read error; the protein shown is the DNA's translation. V is TRDV1 and J is TRDJ1; D is possibly TRDD2 or TRDD3 (7 bases each). Here the J gene came from matching the DNA to germline, since TCRdb omits it. The ends were cut back, 4 bases at V and 5 bases at J, with 29 bases in the middle. CDR3 length equals 19 residues. CDR1 and CDR2 from the germline V gene are TSWWSYY and QGS. The CDR3 DNA follows: TGTGCTCTTGGGGGAACTCTCTTTCCTACTCCGGGGGATTTAGATAAACTCATCTTT. Protein product: CALGGTLFPTPGDLDKLIF.

This clone was detected a few times. The mismatch at residue 7 between this DNA's translation and the TCRdb protein of a much larger clone likely reflects a read error; the protein shown is translated from the DNA. V usage is TRDV1 and J usage is TRDJ1; D unresolved. The CDR3 runs to 17 residues. Trimming took 0 bases from V and 8 from J, leaving 22 bases between them. From germline, CDR1 is TSWWSYY and CDR2 QGS. CDR3 in DNA: TGTGCTCTTGGGGAACTCCCACGGTCGGAACTGCCTAGCAAACTCATCTTT. Translation gives CALGELPRSELPSKLIF.